These 24 T cell receptor beta chains were all obtained from the same sample, sequenced in a study of blood T cell repertoires in COVID-19. Profiled with immunoSEQ multiplex PCR; TCRdb holds only in-frame clones, not every one. Among 150,000 to 200,000 clones, roughly 90% were seen once, and the ten largest hold roughly 8.1%. Specimen: PBMCs or T cells enriched from blood (not recorded which). The receptors shown here come from a woman younger than 30 who had recovered from COVID-19.

The chain employs TRBV9 and TRBJ2-5; TRBD2 aligns across 7 bases. Looked up from germline, CDR1 is SGDLS and CDR2 is YYNGEE. The CDR3 consists of 16 residues. V lost 4 bases to trimming and J lost 4 bases; unmatched junction nucleotides: 13. CDR3 sequence (DNA): TGTGCCAGCAGCACTAGCGAAAGCGGGCTAATAGAGACCCAGTACTTC. It encodes CASSTSESGLIETQYF. Full variable domain (missing parts from reference TRBV9 and TRBJ2-5): DSGVTQTPKHLITATGQRVTLRCSPRSGDLSVYWYQQSLDQGLQFLIQYYNGEERAKGNILERFSAQQFPDLHSELNLSSLELGDSALYFCASSTSESGLIETQYFGPGTRLLVL.

This chain links TRBV30 with TRBJ2-2; 11 nucleotides match TRBD1. Trimming cost V 5 bases and J 1 base; bases outside gene matches: 3. The CDR3 is made up of 15 amino acids. Germline lookup yields CDR1 GTSNPN and CDR2 SVGIG (reference sequence). Here the CDR3 reads CAWGQGARNTGELFF. DNA of the CDR3: TGTGCCTGGGGACAGGGGGCGCGGAACACCGGGGAGCTGTTTTTT. The whole variable domain, filled in from reference TRBV30 and TRBJ2-2, reads SQTIHQWPATLVQPVGSPLSLECTVEGTSNPNLYWYRQAAGRGLQLLFYSVGIGQISSEVPQNLSASRPQDRQFILSSKKLLLSDSGFYLCAWGQGARNTGELFFGEGSRLTVL.

This clone was counted between two and nine times. V usage is TRBV20-1 and J usage is TRBJ2-7; 7 bases agree with TRBD2. The V gene end was trimmed by 3 bases and the J gene end by 3 bases; junction bases not matched to a gene: 5. Germline V gene lookup returns CDR1 DFQATT and CDR2 SNEGSKA (reference sequence). The CDR3 has 13 residues. This CDR3 is CSASGGGIYEQYF. CDR3 coding DNA: TGCAGTGCTAGTGGCGGGGGAATCTACGAGCAGTACTTC.

This sequence joins TRBV2 and TRBJ2-3; the match to TRBD1 covers 8 bases. Losses at the gene ends were 5 bases for V and 3 bases for J; bases not matched to a gene: 10. Germline-derived CDR1 and CDR2 are SNHLY and FYNNEI. The CDR3 consists of 16 residues. This CDR3 is CASSPQGQGLTDTQYF. The CDR3 nucleotides are TGTGCCAGCAGTCCACAAGGACAGGGACTGACAGATACGCAGTATTTT. Variable domain in full (rest from reference TRBV2 and TRBJ2-3): EPEVTQTPSHQVTQMGQEVILRCVPISNHLYFYWYRQILGQKVEFLVSFYNNEISEKSEIFDDQFSVERPDGSNFTLKIRSTKLEDSAMYFCASSPQGQGLTDTQYFGPGTRLTVL.

The chain employs TRBV5-4 and TRBJ2-6; D remains unclear. V lost 2 bases and J lost 0, with 6 bases in between. Per germline, CDR1 SGHNT and CDR2 YYREEE (reference sequence). The CDR3 covers 15 residues. As DNA, the CDR3 is TGTGCCAGCAGCTTCCCAGTCTCTGGGGCCAACGTCCTGACTTTC. It codes for CASSFPVSGANVLTF.

V usage is TRBV6-1 and J usage is TRBJ1-5; TRBD1 agrees at 11 bases. There are 16 residues in the CDR3. From germline, CDR1 is MNHNS and CDR2 SASEGT. V dropped 4 bases and J dropped 3; count of bases not matched to a gene: 5. CDR3 protein: CASSVGTGGTNQPQHF. CDR3 in DNA: TGTGCCAGCAGTGTCGGGACAGGGGGTACCAATCAGCCCCAGCATTTT.

In this sample, this clone turned up a few times. The chain employs TRBV4-2 and TRBJ1-1; the D gene is possibly TRBD1 (5 bases). The CDR3 totals 16 residues. Between the trimmed V and J ends, which lost 4 bases and 5 bases, there was a span of 20 bases. Germline V gene lookup returns CDR1 LGHNA and CDR2 YNFKEQ. The CDR3 nucleotides are TGTGCCAGCAGCCCTACCAGGGACTCCCCAAGGACTGAAGCTTTCTTT. Its protein product is CASSPTRDSPRTEAFF.

The chain uses TRBV10-3 and TRBJ2-3, with 9 bases that match TRBD2. This CDR3 has 17 residues. The V gene end was trimmed by 5 bases and the J gene end by 4 bases; junction bases not matched to a gene: 13. Germline V lookup: CDR1 ENHRY, CDR2 SYGVKD. The CDR3 loop is CAISPLSAGGVADTQYF. The CDR3 DNA sequence: TGTGCCATCAGTCCCCTATCAGCGGGGGGTGTCGCAGATACGCAGTATTTT.

V usage is TRBV27 and J usage is TRBJ2-6, with 10 positions matching TRBD1. With V trimmed by 5 bases and J by 0 bases, 7 bases remained unmatched. Germline-derived CDR1 and CDR2 are MNHEY and SMNVEV (reference sequence). CDR3 length: 18 amino acids. The CDR3 sequence: CASSLTGGAPSGANVLTF. The CDR3 DNA reads TGTGCCAGCAGTCTGACAGGGGGCGCTCCCTCTGGGGCCAACGTCCTGACTTTC.

The chain combines TRBV3-1 (or the pseudogene TRBV3-2) with TRBJ2-4; weak D call: TRBD2 (5 bases). V shed 0 bases and J shed 2 bases, with 17 bases lying between them. The germline CDR1 and CDR2 sequences are LGHDT and YNNKEL (reference sequence). This CDR3 has 18 residues. CDR3 protein: CASSQDQPSSWPKNIQYF. CDR3 sequence (DNA): TGTGCCAGCAGCCAAGACCAACCCTCTAGCTGGCCCAAAAACATTCAGTACTTC.

V usage is TRBV7-2 and J usage is TRBJ2-1; 8 bases are shared with TRBD1. This CDR3 is 15 amino acids long. The germline V gene encodes CDR1 SGHTA and CDR2 FQGNSA. Trimming took 5 bases from V and 5 from J; bases not matched to a gene: 8. The CDR3 nucleotides are TGTGCCAGCAGCCCGGACAGGGCCGGCCACAATGAGCAGTTCTTC. Translation gives CASSPDRAGHNEQFF.

The rearrangement uses TRBV20-1 and TRBJ1-1; no reliable D call. Trimming shortened V by 3 bases and J by 6 bases, and 8 bases separated the two germline ends. The germline gives CDR1 DFQATT, CDR2 SNEGSKA (reference sequence). The CDR3 extends over 11 amino acids. The CDR3 region has the DNA TGCAGTGCTAGCGACTGGGCTGAAGCTTTCTTT. The encoded protein is CSASDWAEAFF.

The V gene is TRBV6-5, the J gene TRBJ1-6, with D unresolved. With 8 bases removed from V and 5 bases from J, the gap between germline ends came to 10 bases. Germline CDR1 and CDR2: MNHEY and SVGAGI. This CDR3 has 13 residues. CDR3 in DNA: TGTGCCAGCCATGTTACAGATAATTCACCCCTCCACTTT. Protein: CASHVTDNSPLHF.

This clone has just a few counts. The genes are TRBV6-6 and TRBJ1-1; no definite D call. With 2 bases removed from V and 5 bases from J, the gap between germline ends came to 3 bases. This CDR3 is 11 amino acids long. From germline, CDR1 is MNHNY and CDR2 SVGAGI (reference sequence). The CDR3 DNA follows: TGTGCCAGCAGTTACCGGACTGAAGCTTTCTTT. Its protein product is CASSYRTEAFF.

This clone has more than one count but fewer than ten. CDR3 in amino acids: CASSQVSGALGINAYGYTF. The CDR3 coding sequence is TGCGCCAGCAGCCAAGTTTCAGGGGCCCTCGGTATTAACGCCTATGGCTACACCTTC. V usage is TRBV4-1 and J usage is TRBJ1-2; tentative D call: TRBD1 (6 bases). Per germline, CDR1 MGHRA and CDR2 YSYEKL. This CDR3 is built from 19 residues. V was pared by 1 base and J by 4 bases, with 25 bases between.

This clone was picked up a small number of times. The chain employs TRBV4-1 and TRBJ2-5, with 7 nucleotides matching TRBD1. CDR1 and CDR2 from the germline V gene are MGHRA and YSYEKL. V lost 4 bases to trimming and J lost 1 base; unmatched junction nucleotides: 18. CDR3 size: 19 residues. Written as DNA, the CDR3 is TGCGCCAGCAGCCTGACTTACCGGGACAGCACCCTTCGCCAAGAGACCCAGTACTTC. Protein: CASSLTYRDSTLRQETQYF.

This chain connects TRBV27 to TRBJ1-2; D not resolved. The V end lost 3 bases, the J end lost 3 bases, and 11 bases lay between the germline ends. This CDR3 region has 14 residues. CDR1 is MNHEY, CDR2 SMNVEV, per germline (reference sequence). The CDR3: CASSFGRGHYGYTF. The CDR3 DNA sequence: TGTGCCAGCAGTTTTGGTCGAGGCCACTATGGCTACACCTTC.

V gene TRBV10-3 combines with J gene TRBJ1-6; possibly TRBD1 for D (5 bases). Per germline, CDR1 ENHRY and CDR2 SYGVKD. This CDR3 contains 13 residues. Trimming stripped 2 bases from V and 9 bases from J, with 8 bases between. The CDR3 coding sequence is TGTGCCATCAGTGAGGAGGGACTTTCACCCCTCCACTTT. It specifies CAISEEGLSPLHF.

The gene calls are TRBV23-1 and TRBJ1-4; no firm D call. TRBV23-1 is an ORF, with its function uncertain. This CDR3 comprises 16 residues. V lost 4 bases and J lost 0, with 12 bases in between. The CDR3 region has the DNA TGCGCCAGCAGTCCCTCGGGTGCAGCAACTAATGAAAAACTGTTTTTT. This translates into CASSPSGAATNEKLFF.

This clone was observed a few times. This chain links TRBV19 with TRBJ2-1; D is possibly TRBD1 (5 bases). Germline values: CDR1 LNHDA, CDR2 SQIVND (reference sequence). V lost 5 bases, J lost 11 bases, and 13 bases lay in between. The CDR3 is 12 amino acids. CDR3 sequence: CASSGALAKQFF. In nucleotides, the CDR3 is TGTGCCAGTAGTGGGGCCCTGGCGAAGCAGTTCTTC.

This clone was counted at least ten times. The J gene is TRBJ2-1, the V gene TRBV6-4, with TRBD2 identical over 10 bases. The length of the CDR3 is 15 residues. V shed 2 bases, J shed 7 bases, and the junction held 5 bases outside the gene matches. From germline, CDR1 is MRHNA and CDR2 SNTAGT. Here the CDR3 reads CASSDKASGGNEQFF. Written as DNA, the CDR3 is TGTGCCAGCAGTGACAAAGCTAGCGGGGGAAATGAGCAGTTCTTC.

The chain uses TRBV15 and TRBJ1-4; D uncertain. The V gene's germline CDR1 is LNHNV and CDR2 YYDKDF (reference sequence). There are 15 residues in the CDR3. The V end was cut by 0 bases, the J end by 3 bases, with 8 bases between. For the CDR3, the DNA is TGTGCCACCAGCAGAGATCAGGCTGCTAATGAAAAACTGTTTTTT. Translation gives CATSRDQAANEKLFF.

The chain uses TRBV4-1 and TRBJ2-5; possible D gene TRBD1, 5 bases. Deletions cut 1 base from V and 1 base from J, with 10 bases between. The CDR3 has 15 amino acids. Per germline, CDR1 MGHRA and CDR2 YSYEKL. CDR3 sequence: CASSQGFRAQETQYF. In DNA, the CDR3 is TGCGCCAGCAGCCAAGGATTCAGGGCCCAAGAGACCCAGTACTTC.

In nucleotides, the CDR3 is TGTGCCAGCAGCTTAAACCCGATCGGAGAGACCCAGTACTTC. It specifies CASSLNPIGETQYF. The chain employs TRBV11-1 and TRBJ2-5, with D uncertain. The CDR3 sequence is 14 residues long. V shed 2 bases and J shed 4 bases, with 11 bases lying between them. Germline V gene data show CDR1 as SGHAT and CDR2 as FQDESV (reference sequence).